This passage covers 24 T cell receptor beta chains from one sample sequenced in a study of a mutant IDH1 vaccine in newly diagnosed glioma. Libraries were prepared by immunoSEQ multiplex PCR; TCRdb keeps only in-frame clonotypes and omits some of them. This sample yields some 48,000 clones, of which approximately 79% are seen a single time; more than 6.5% belongs to the top ten. Antigens of these TCRs are unknown. The time point here: week 35, safety follow-up. The study gave 300 ug of mutant IDH1 20-mer peptide per vaccine dose, with topical imiquimod. Sample: PBMCs, taken from a glioma patient whose treatment included an IDH1 peptide vaccine. These receptors were collected from a man between 40 and 49 years old with glioma.

The chain employs TRBV4-1 and TRBJ2-1; D might be TRBD2 (5 bases). The CDR3 runs to 15 residues. With 2 bases removed from V and 6 bases from J, the gap between germline ends came to 14 bases. The germline CDR1 and CDR2 sequences are MGHRA and YSYEKL. The CDR3 reads CASSQYPAGSNEQFF. The CDR3 DNA reads as TGCGCCAGCAGCCAATACCCCGCTGGGAGCAATGAGCAGTTCTTC.

The chain joins TRBV30 to TRBJ1-4; D uncertain. This CDR3 is 11 amino acids long. V dropped 5 bases and J dropped 8 bases, with 9 bases sitting between them. In germline, CDR1 is GTSNPN, CDR2 SVGIG (reference sequence). The CDR3 sequence: CAWDYGEKLFF. The CDR3 DNA reads as TGTGCCTGGGATTACGGAGAAAAACTGTTTTTT.

The chain employs TRBV5-1 and TRBJ2-7; perhaps TRBD1 as D (6 bases). From germline, CDR1 is SGHRS and CDR2 YFSETQ. The CDR3 loop spans 19 amino acids. Trimming cost V 0 bases and J 0 bases, with 22 bases left between them. This chain's CDR3 is CASSLVPLSLGASSYEQYF. Here the CDR3 DNA reads TGCGCCAGCAGCTTGGTACCTCTGAGCTTGGGGGCGAGCTCCTACGAGCAGTACTTC.

This rearrangement joins TRBV6-5 to TRBJ1-2, with D perhaps TRBD1 (6 bases). The germline V gene has CDR1 MNHEY and CDR2 SVGAGI. Trimming took off 6 bases at V and 2 bases at J, with 13 bases between the two ends. The CDR3 spans 14 residues. This chain's CDR3 is CASSTGTTNYGYTF. Written as DNA, the CDR3 is TGTGCCAGCAGCACCGGGACAACCAACTATGGCTACACCTTC.

In this sample, this clone turned up a few times. This chain connects TRBV29-1 to TRBJ1-1, with D perhaps matching TRBD1 (5 bases). V was cut by 5 bases and J by 2 bases, with 15 bases left in between. The CDR3 is 14 residues long. The germline V gene encodes CDR1 SQVTM and CDR2 ANQGSEA. The CDR3 DNA reads TGCAGCGTTCGCGGAGGGGAATTCAACACTGAAGCTTTCTTT. Residues: CSVRGGEFNTEAFF.

This chain uses TRBV5-4 with TRBJ1-3, with D tentatively TRBD1 (5 bases). CDR3 size: 16 residues. Germline CDR1 and CDR2: SGHNT and YYREEE (reference sequence). Trimming left V 4 bases short and J 0 bases short, with 14 bases between. The CDR3 reads CASSPRGGNSGNTIYF. CDR3 DNA: TGTGCCAGCAGCCCGAGGGGTGGGAACTCTGGAAACACCATATATTTT. The full variable domain, in which reference TRBV5-4 and TRBJ1-3 provide the parts outside the CDR3, is ETGVTQSPTHLIKTRGQQVTLRCSSQSGHNTVSWYQQALGQGPQFIFQYYREEENGRGNFPPRFSGLQFPNYSSELNVNALELDDSALYLCASSPRGGNSGNTIYFGEGSWLTVV.

The gene calls are TRBV13 and TRBJ2-7; 10 nucleotides align to TRBD1. V dropped 4 bases and J dropped 4; count of bases not matched to a gene: 16. CDR3 size: 18 residues. Germline V gene lookup returns CDR1 PRHDT and CDR2 FYEKMQ (reference sequence). This CDR3 reads CASSSRDRGPIPSYEQYF. The CDR3 bases are TGTGCCAGCAGCTCCCGGGACAGGGGCCCGATTCCGTCTTACGAGCAGTACTTC.

This clone turned up a few times. V gene TRBV7-9 combines with J gene TRBJ1-2, with 8 bases matching TRBD1. The CDR3 contains 14 residues. Losses at the gene ends were 5 bases for V and 7 bases for J; bases not matched to a gene: 9. CDR1 is SEHNR, CDR2 FQNEAQ, per germline (reference sequence). The CDR3 is CASSPGTGLLGYTF. The CDR3 coding sequence is TGTGCCAGCAGCCCAGGGACAGGTCTTCTTGGCTACACCTTC.

V gene TRBV4-2 combines with J gene TRBJ2-1; 9 bases agree with TRBD2. V shed 3 bases and J 6 bases; nucleotides not matched to a gene: 6. This CDR3 comprises 15 residues. CDR1 is LGHNA and CDR2 is YNFKEQ in the germline V gene. In DNA form, the CDR3 reads TGTGCCAGCAGCCAGAGTAGCGGGGGAGTCAATGAGCAGTTCTTC. Its translation: CASSQSSGGVNEQFF.

The rearrangement links TRBV2 to TRBJ2-7; 9 bases are shared with TRBD2. Germline V gives CDR1 SNHLY, CDR2 FYNNEI. The V gene end was trimmed by 8 bases and the J gene end by 2 bases; junction bases not matched to a gene: 4. The CDR3 consists of 13 residues. The CDR3 DNA reads TGTGCCAGCTCAGCGGGGGGAGCCTACGAGCAGTACTTC. Amino acids: CASSAGGAYEQYF.

The V and J genes are TRBV7-9 and TRBJ1-1; 7 positions agree with TRBD1. With V trimmed by 4 bases and J by 9 bases, 11 bases remained unmatched. Looked up from germline, CDR1 is SEHNR and CDR2 is FQNEAQ (reference sequence). The CDR3 covers 14 residues. This CDR3 reads CASSSDREGNQAFF. Here the CDR3 DNA reads TGTGCCAGCAGCTCCGACAGGGAGGGAAATCAAGCTTTCTTT.

The rearrangement joins TRBV30 to TRBJ2-3; D possibly corresponds to TRBD1 (6 bases). The CDR3 length is 15 residues. Looked up from germline, CDR1 is GTSNPN and CDR2 is SVGIG (reference sequence). V lost 3 bases to trimming and J lost 1 base, with 14 bases between them. The CDR3 spells CAWSEDRPGTDTQYF. CDR3 in DNA: TGTGCCTGGAGCGAAGACAGGCCTGGCACAGATACGCAGTATTTT.

V is TRBV5-1 and J is TRBJ1-2; 8 positions agree with TRBD1. The CDR3 spans 15 residues. Germline V CDR1 and CDR2: SGHRS, YFSETQ. V lost 4 bases and J lost 4; bases outside the gene matches: 9. Written as DNA, the CDR3 is TGCGCCAGCAGCCCCCAAACCGGGACAGGCTATGGCTACACCTTC. This codes for CASSPQTGTGYGYTF.

The V call is TRBV19, the J call TRBJ1-2; D gene ambiguous. CDR1 and CDR2 (germline): LNHDA, SQIVND (reference sequence). Between the trimmed V and J ends, which lost 5 bases and 5 bases, there was a span of 18 bases. There are 15 residues in the CDR3. The CDR3 DNA is TGTGCCAGTAGTTTCCCAGGACGAGGCGGATATGGCTACACCTTC. Translated, it gives CASSFPGRGGYGYTF. The variable domain in full, with the rest retrieved from reference TRBV19 and TRBJ1-2, is DGGITQSPKYLFRKEGQNVTLSCEQNLNHDAMYWYRQDPGQGLRLIYYSQIVNDFQKGDIAEGYSVSREKKESFPLTVTSAQKNPTAFYLCASSFPGRGGYGYTFGSGTRLTVV.

This clone occurred a few times. This chain links TRBV13 with TRBJ1-4, with D tentatively TRBD1 (6 bases). This CDR3 region has 12 residues. Germline V gives CDR1 PRHDT, CDR2 FYEKMQ (reference sequence). Deletions cut 5 bases from V and 8 bases from J, with 9 bases between. Written as DNA, the CDR3 is TGTGCCAGCAGCCAGGGGCGGGAAAAACTGTTTTTT. Protein product: CASSQGREKLFF.

This clone was detected once. This chain connects TRBV9 to TRBJ2-3; no clear D gene. The CDR3 is 14 residues long. Trimming pared 1 base from V and 5 bases from J, leaving 11 bases between. CDR1 is SGDLS and CDR2 is YYNGEE in the germline V gene. In DNA form, the CDR3 reads TGTGCCAGCAGCGTACAGGATCGTGGAGATACGCAGTATTTT. Its protein is CASSVQDRGDTQYF.

This chain links TRBV29-1 with TRBJ2-3; 9 bases agree with TRBD2. The CDR3 consists of 17 residues. V was clipped by 0 bases and J by 4 bases; unmatched bases: 11. Germline CDR1 reads SQVTM; CDR2 reads ANQGSEA. The CDR3 loop reads CSVEDRRAGGSADTQYF. The CDR3 DNA sequence: TGCAGCGTTGAAGATCGCCGAGCGGGGGGATCCGCAGATACGCAGTATTTT.

The chain combines TRBV30 with TRBJ1-2, with unresolved D. This CDR3 spans 12 amino acids. Per germline, CDR1 GTSNPN and CDR2 SVGIG (reference sequence). Between the trimmed V and J ends, which lost 5 bases and 1 base, there was a span of 8 bases. This chain's CDR3 is CAWSPGNYGYTF. The CDR3 coding sequence is TGTGCCTGGTCCCCCGGTAACTATGGCTACACCTTC.

The CDR3 DNA reads TGTGCCAGCAGCGTGAGCGGGGCCCCGGGTAATGAGCAGTTCTTC. Its translation is CASSVSGAPGNEQFF. This rearrangement joins TRBV9 to TRBJ2-1, with TRBD2 identical over 7 bases. This CDR3 region has 15 residues. Trimming took 2 bases from V and 7 from J; bases not matched to a gene: 9. Germline V gene data show CDR1 as SGDLS and CDR2 as YYNGEE.

The gene calls are TRBV5-6 and TRBJ1-1, with no clear D. This CDR3 has 11 residues. Trimming shortened V by 0 bases and J by 6 bases, and 3 bases separated the two germline ends. Germline V gene sequence: CDR1 SGHDT, CDR2 YYEEEE. This CDR3 reads CASSLVPEAFF. The CDR3 DNA reads TGTGCCAGCAGCTTGGTTCCTGAAGCTTTCTTT.

The J gene is TRBJ2-3, the V gene TRBV4-2; 12 bases fit TRBD2. The CDR3 spans 15 residues. Looked up from germline, CDR1 is LGHNA and CDR2 is YNFKEQ. With 10 bases clipped from V and 5 bases from J, the junction kept 10 bases outside the gene matches. The CDR3 protein is CATSPSGGAVDTQYF. Here the CDR3 DNA reads TGTGCCACCTCCCCTAGCGGGGGGGCCGTAGATACGCAGTATTTT.

The table lists this clone with a count of one. The chain employs TRBV6-6 and TRBJ1-5; D is undetermined. The CDR3 runs 15 residues. V lost 2 bases, J lost 3 bases, and 11 bases lay in between. CDR1 is MNHNY, CDR2 SVGAGI, per germline (reference sequence). The CDR3 spells CASSYLDPSNQPQHF. DNA for the CDR3: TGTGCCAGCAGTTACCTTGACCCGTCCAATCAGCCCCAGCATTTT.

This clone appeared a few times. The rearrangement links TRBV4-2 to TRBJ2-2; D possibly corresponds to TRBD1 (6 bases). The germline V gene has CDR1 LGHNA and CDR2 YNFKEQ. V was cut by 5 bases and J by 6 bases, with 16 bases left in between. This CDR3 contains 15 residues. The CDR3 bases are TGTGCCAGCAGCAGTACGGTACAGGGTTCCGGGGAGCTGTTTTTT. This gives the protein CASSSTVQGSGELFF.

The V gene is TRBV5-5, the J gene TRBJ1-1; D ambiguous. V was shortened by 2 bases and J by 4 bases, with 18 bases between the two germline ends. This CDR3 spans 16 amino acids. CDR1 and CDR2 (germline): SGHKS, YYEKEE (reference sequence). CDR3 sequence: CASSFNRQRQSTEAFF. As DNA, the CDR3 is TGTGCCAGCAGCTTCAATAGGCAAAGGCAGAGCACTGAAGCTTTCTTT.